This T cell receptor (beta chain) was observed in a study of blood T cell repertoires in COVID-19. Study at large: Italy, Spain and the United States were the sources of the convalescent and acute COVID-19 samples.

Original analysis: Estimates of nucleated cell counts were drawn from the amplification of reference gene primers. The protocol was immunoSEQ multiplex PCR, while the TCRdb copy is restricted to in-frame clones and leaves out a portion. The V and J calls and clone size are taken from that table; D and trimming were inferred from the DNA. The profile shows 150,000 or so clones, about 79% of them singletons. V lost 4 bases and J lost 11, with 14 bases in between. Germline-derived CDR1 and CDR2 are MDHEN and SYDVKM. CDR3 length: 13 amino acids. This chain connects TRBV28 to TRBJ1-4, with D maybe TRBD1 (5 bases). The TCR comes from a woman over 75 with active or convalescent COVID-19. Sequencing used peripheral blood. CDR3 nucleotide sequence: TGTGCCAGCAGTTCGTGGACATTCGGGAAACTGTTTTTT. It encodes CASSSWTFGKLFF.